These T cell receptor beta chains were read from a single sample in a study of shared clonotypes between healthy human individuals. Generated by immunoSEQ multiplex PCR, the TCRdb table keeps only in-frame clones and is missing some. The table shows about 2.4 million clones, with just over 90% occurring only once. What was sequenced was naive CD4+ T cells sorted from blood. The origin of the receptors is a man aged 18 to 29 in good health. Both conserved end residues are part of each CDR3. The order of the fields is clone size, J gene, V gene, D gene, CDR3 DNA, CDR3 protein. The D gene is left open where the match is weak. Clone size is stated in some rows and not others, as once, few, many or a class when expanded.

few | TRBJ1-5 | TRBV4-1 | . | TGCGCCAGCAGCCAAGATTCTTCCAATCAGCCCCAGCATTTT | CASSQDSSNQPQHF
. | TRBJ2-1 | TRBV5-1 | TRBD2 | TGCGCCAGCAGCTTGGCCGGGGGGACCTACAATGAGCAGTTCTTC | CASSLAGGTYNEQFF
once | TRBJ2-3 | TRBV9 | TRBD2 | TGTGCCAGCAGCGGGACTAGCGGGAGTAAAGATACGCAGTATTTT | CASSGTSGSKDTQYF
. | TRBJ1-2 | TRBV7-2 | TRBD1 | TGTGCCAGCAGCCTACGACAGGGGTCTAACTATGGCTACACCTTC | CASSLRQGSNYGYTF
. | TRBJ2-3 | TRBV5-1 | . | TGCGCCAGCAGCCCGTGGGGTGGGGGCACAGATACGCAGTATTTT | CASSPWGGGTDTQYF
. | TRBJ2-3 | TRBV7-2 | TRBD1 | TGTGCCAGCAGCTTGAGGGGGCAGGGAATAGATACGCAGTATTTT | CASSLRGQGIDTQYF
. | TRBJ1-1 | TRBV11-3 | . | TGTGCCAGCAGGGAAGGGGTGAACACTGAAGCTTTCTTT | CASREGVNTEAFF
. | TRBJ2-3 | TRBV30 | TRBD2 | TGTGCCTGGAGTTTCTCGAGGACTAGCGGATTCACAGATACGCAGTATTTT | CAWSFSRTSGFTDTQYF
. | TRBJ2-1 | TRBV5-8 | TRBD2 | TGTGCCAGCAGCAGAGGACTAGCGGGAGGGGGTAAGCAGTTCTTC | CASSRGLAGGGKQFF
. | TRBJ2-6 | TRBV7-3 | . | TGTGCCAGCAGCTTAGCTGGCGGGGCCAACGTCCTGACTTTC | CASSLAGGANVLTF
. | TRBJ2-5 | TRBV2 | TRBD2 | TGTGCCAGCGTTAGAGCGGGAGGGTGGCAAGAGACCCAGTACTTC | CASVRAGGWQETQYF
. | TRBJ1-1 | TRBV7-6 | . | TGTGCCAGCAGCTTAGCCGGGACGGCTAACACTGAAGCTTTCTTT | CASSLAGTANTEAFF
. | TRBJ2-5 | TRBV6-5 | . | TGTGCCAGCAGACGACGGTTCCAAGAGACCCAGTACTTC | CASRRRFQETQYF
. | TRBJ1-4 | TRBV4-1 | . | TGCGCCAGCAGCCAAGAACGGCCACCGAGCGGGGGGGATGAAAAACTGTTTTTT | CASSQERPPSGGDEKLFF
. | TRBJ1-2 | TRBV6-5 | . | TGTGCCAGCAGTTACCTGGGACCAGAAATCTATGGCTACACCTTC | CASSYLGPEIYGYTF
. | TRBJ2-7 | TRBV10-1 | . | TGCGCCAGCAGTGAATCAGGGAGCTACGAGCAGTACTTC | CASSESGSYEQYF
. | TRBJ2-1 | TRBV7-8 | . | TGTGCCAGCAGCCCCCAAGGGGACCGTGAGCAGTTCTTC | CASSPQGDREQFF
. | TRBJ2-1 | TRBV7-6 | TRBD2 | TGTGCCAGCAGCCCGCTGACTAGCGGGAGCGGCAATGAGCAGTTCTTC | CASSPLTSGSGNEQFF
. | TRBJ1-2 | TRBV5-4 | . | TGTGCCAGCAGCTCCACAAACTATGGCTACACCTTC | CASSSTNYGYTF
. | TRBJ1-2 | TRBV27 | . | TGTGCCAGCAGTTTGTCTCCCAGGGGCTATGGCTACACCTTC | CASSLSPRGYGYTF
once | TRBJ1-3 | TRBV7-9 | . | TGTGCCAGCAGCCCCAGGACCGGGAACTCTGGAAACACCATATATTTT | CASSPRTGNSGNTIYF
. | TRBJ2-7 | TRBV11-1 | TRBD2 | TGTGCCAGCAGCATTAGCGGGGGGTACGAGCAGTACTTC | CASSISGGYEQYF
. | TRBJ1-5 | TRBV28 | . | TGTGCCAGCAGTTTAAACACCATTAGCAATCAGCCCCAGCATTTT | CASSLNTISNQPQHF
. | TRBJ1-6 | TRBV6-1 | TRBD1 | TGTGCCAGCAGTGAACCAAGACAGGGTAATTCACCCCTCCACTTT | CASSEPRQGNSPLHF
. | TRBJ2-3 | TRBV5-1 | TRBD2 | TGCGCCAGCAGCTTAGAAGCGGGGACCACAGATACGCAGTATTTT | CASSLEAGTTDTQYF